Below, 20 T cell receptor beta chains from the same sample are listed, as sequenced in a study of response to subunit inactivated influenza vaccine. One entry per CDR3 protein, called by TCRdb with MiXCR from the RT-PCR reads. Of just under 250,000 distinct CDR3 sequences in the sample, approximately 12% are singletons; the top ten hold 7.8%. Sequences were derived from non-naive T cells sorted from PBMCs, sampled 14 to 15 days before vaccination. The origin of the receptors is a man between 50 and 59 years old who received an inactivated influenza vaccine.

There are many counts of this clonotype. This chain uses TRBV12-3 or TRBV12-4 with TRBJ2-1, with TRBD2 as a possible D gene (6 bases). V lost 6 bases to trimming and J lost 6 bases, with 12 bases between them. This CDR3 is 13 amino acids long. CDR3 coding DNA: TGTGCCAGCAGGACGACTAGTTTCAATGAGCAGTTCTTC. This encodes CASRTTSFNEQFF.

This clonotype turned up a few times. CDR3 loop: CATSRVGFWRENEQFF. Here the CDR3 DNA reads TGTGCCACCAGCAGAGTTGGTTTTTGGCGGGAGAATGAGCAGTTCTTC. The chain employs TRBV15 and TRBJ2-1; TRBD2 agrees at 7 bases. The germline CDR1 and CDR2 sequences are LNHNV and YYDKDF (reference sequence). This CDR3 is built from 16 residues. Trimming cost V 1 base and J 7 bases; bases outside gene matches: 10.

The chain combines TRBV30 with TRBJ2-7, with TRBD2 matching over 9 bases. The germline CDR1 and CDR2 sequences are GTSNPN and SVGIG (reference sequence). V was clipped by 2 bases and J by 6 bases; unmatched bases: 8. CDR3 length equals 14 residues. In DNA form, the CDR3 reads TGTGCCTGGAGTAAAGTTAGCGGGAGTATCGAGCAGTACTTC. Residues: CAWSKVSGSIEQYF.

This clonotype was seen more than once but under ten times. The chain employs TRBV12-3 or TRBV12-4 and TRBJ1-1, with TRBD1 matching over 7 bases. V trimming: 5 bases; J trimming: 1 base; junction bases outside the gene matches: 7. The CDR3 contains 15 residues. CDR3 sequence reads: CASSPQGKSNTEAFF. CDR3 in DNA: TGTGCCAGCAGTCCACAGGGGAAATCGAACACTGAAGCTTTCTTT.

This clonotype was recorded many times. The chain employs TRBV28 and TRBJ2-4; D is ambiguous. The V and J ends lost 5 bases and 2 bases respectively, with 7 bases between them. The CDR3 has 13 amino acids. CDR1 is MDHEN, CDR2 SYDVKM, per germline. The chain's CDR3 is CASSLYPKNIQYF. CDR3 DNA sequence: TGTGCCAGCAGTCTTTACCCCAAAAACATTCAGTACTTC.

Ten or more counts support this clonotype. The gene calls are TRBV6-1 and TRBJ2-7; maybe TRBD1 (5 bases). The germline V gene has CDR1 MNHNS and CDR2 SASEGT. This CDR3 has 15 amino acids. The ends were cut back, 5 bases at V and 5 bases at J, with 19 bases in the middle. DNA for the CDR3: TGTGCCAGCAGTCAAATTCAGGGATTACTCGACGAGCAGTACTTC. It codes for CASSQIQGLLDEQYF.

The chain combines TRBV7-8 with TRBJ2-6; perhaps TRBD2 as D (6 bases). Trimming removed 1 base from V and 0 bases from J, with 16 bases in between. Germline V CDR1 and CDR2: SGHVS, FQNEAQ. The CDR3 totals 19 residues. Written as DNA, the CDR3 is TGTGCCAGCAGCTTAGTGAGACGGGAGTGGCGCTCTGGGGCCAACGTCCTGACTTTC. It yields the protein CASSLVRREWRSGANVLTF.

This clonotype was recorded many times. The rearrangement uses TRBV5-1 and TRBJ2-7, with 8 bases matching TRBD1. Germline CDR1 reads SGHRS; CDR2 reads YFSETQ. Unmatched junction bases numbered 9, after V lost 6 bases and J lost 4 bases. This CDR3 is 14 amino acids long. The CDR3 protein is CASKAGTGPYEQYF. The CDR3 DNA follows: TGCGCCAGCAAAGCCGGGACAGGACCTTACGAGCAGTACTTC.

In this sample, this clonotype turned up a few times. The chain couples TRBV10-2 to TRBJ2-7; perhaps D is TRBD1 or TRBD2 (5 bases each). V lost 8 bases and J lost 7, with 18 bases in between. Germline V CDR1 and CDR2: WSHSY, SAAADI. This CDR3 contains 13 residues. The CDR3 region has the DNA TGCGCCAGCGACCCGGGACCTTCAGGAGAGCAGTACTTC. It translates to CASDPGPSGEQYF.

This clonotype was observed at least ten times. The chain has TRBV3-1 and TRBJ2-3, with 7 positions matching TRBD2. CDR3 size: 17 residues. V was clipped by 1 base and J by 2 bases; unmatched bases: 9. The germline CDR1 and CDR2 sequences are LGHDT and YNNKEL (reference sequence). The CDR3 sequence is CASSQGVVAGATDTQYF. CDR3 coding DNA: TGTGCCAGCAGCCAAGGGGTGGTAGCGGGCGCCACAGATACGCAGTATTTT.

J is TRBJ1-5 and V is TRBV6-1; D perhaps matches TRBD1 (5 bases). Looked up from germline, CDR1 is MNHNS and CDR2 is SASEGT. The length of the CDR3 is 15 residues. V was pared by 6 bases and J by 5 bases, with 17 bases between. CDR3 protein: CASSPVGRAYQPQHF. The DNA for the CDR3 is TGTGCCAGCAGCCCCGTCGGCAGGGCGTATCAGCCCCAGCATTTT.

This clonotype was recorded at least ten times. The gene calls are TRBV29-1 and TRBJ1-6; TRBD1 matches at 8 bases. CDR3 size: 13 residues. Losses at the gene ends were 5 bases for V and 6 bases for J; bases not matched to a gene: 3. Germline CDR1 and CDR2: SQVTM and ANQGSEA. The CDR3 DNA reads TGCAGCGTTAGGACAGGGAGTAATTCACCCCTCCACTTT. This sequence encodes CSVRTGSNSPLHF.

This clonotype was counted only a few times. The rearrangement links TRBV6-5 to TRBJ1-1; tentatively, D is TRBD1 (6 bases). The V end was cut by 4 bases, the J end by 7 bases, with 19 bases between. The CDR3 loop spans 15 amino acids. Germline-derived CDR1 and CDR2 are MNHEY and SVGAGI. The CDR3 is CASSSGKGGLSEAFF. CDR3 nucleotide sequence: TGTGCCAGCAGTTCGGGAAAAGGGGGGTTAAGTGAAGCTTTCTTT.

J is TRBJ2-3 and V is TRBV7-9, with D tentatively TRBD2 (6 bases). The CDR3 is 17 residues long. Trimming removed 6 bases at V and 2 bases at J, with 21 bases between. Germline V gene lookup returns CDR1 SEHNR and CDR2 FQNEAQ (reference sequence). CDR3 residues: CASRLTLLAALTDTQYF. The CDR3, as DNA: TGTGCCAGCAGACTAACCCTATTAGCGGCGCTCACAGATACGCAGTATTTT.

For this clonotype: One end of the junction is discordant with germline, which a read error may explain. J is TRBJ2-7 and V is TRBV7-7; 7 bases agree with TRBD1. CDR3 size: 13 residues. Germline V gives CDR1 SSHAT, CDR2 FNYEAQ (reference sequence). CDR3 nucleotide sequence: TGTGCTAGCAGCCGACAGGGACGGACTGAGCAGTACTTC. Its protein product is CASSRQGRTEQYF.

This clonotype was counted at least ten times. The chain uses TRBV3-1 and TRBJ2-7; D unresolved. Germline CDR1 is LGHDT and CDR2 is YNNKEL (reference sequence). V shed 5 bases and J shed 3 bases, with 8 bases lying between them. This CDR3 has 12 residues. The CDR3 sequence is CASSLGNYEQYF. The CDR3 DNA follows: TGTGCCAGCAGCTTAGGGAACTACGAGCAGTACTTC.

Here the CDR3 DNA reads TGTGCCAGCAGTTTAGAAGGTTTGGTTAGCGGGGGGAACCCCCTCTACAATGAGCAGTTCTTC. This codes for CASSLEGLVSGGNPLYNEQFF. The chain uses TRBV27 and TRBJ2-1, with 10 bases fitting TRBD2. V lost 2 bases and J lost 3; bases outside the gene matches: 19. Germline-derived CDR1 and CDR2 are MNHEY and SMNVEV (reference sequence). This CDR3 comprises 21 residues.

This clonotype appeared once. A much larger clone sits a single nucleotide away, making a read error possible. The rearrangement links TRBV3-1 to TRBJ2-5, with 9 bases lining up with TRBD2. The CDR3 runs to 15 residues. Germline loops: CDR1 LGHDT, CDR2 YNNKEL (reference sequence). The CDR3 coding sequence is TGTGCCTGCAGCCATAGCGGGAGCAGACAAGAGACCCAGTACTTC. Its protein is CACSHSGSRQETQYF.

This clonotype was observed a few times. The rearrangement joins TRBV20-1 to TRBJ2-5, with a weak D call TRBD2 (6 bases). Germline lookup yields CDR1 DFQATT and CDR2 SNEGSKA (reference sequence). The CDR3 sequence is 14 residues long. Trimming took off 0 bases at V and 4 bases at J, with 12 bases between the two ends. CDR3 in DNA: TGCAGTGCTAGAGAGGGGACTGGCGGAGAGACCCAGTACTTC. Translation: CSAREGTGGETQYF.

The chain joins TRBV20-1 to TRBJ2-3; a weak D match, TRBD2 (6 bases). Trimming pared 5 bases from V and 4 bases from J, leaving 13 bases between. The CDR3 spans 13 residues. The germline CDR1 and CDR2 sequences are DFQATT and SNEGSKA (reference sequence). CDR3 DNA: TGCAGTGCTCCCGGGGGTTTCGCAGATACGCAGTATTTT. Its translation: CSAPGGFADTQYF.